The clone carrying this TCR beta chain has a handful of counts. The method was immunoSEQ multiplex PCR; TCRdb's version includes in-frame clones alone and lacks a portion of them. The table lists approximately 120,000 clones, more than 75% of them singletons. This CDR3 spans 14 amino acids. J was trimmed by 2 bases and V by 5 bases; bases with no gene match: 1. Germline V gene lookup returns CDR1 LNHDA and CDR2 SQIVND (reference sequence). The source of the sample is a study of PD-L1 blockade in urothelial cancer. Study information: From 0 to 3 prior chemotherapy regimens had been given to the patients.

Time point of the sample: peripheral blood 6 weeks after treatment start. This receptor was obtained from a man aged 50 to 59 with urothelial cancer. This chain joins TRBV19 and TRBJ2-1; 9 bases are a match to TRBD1. The sequenced sample was PBMCs, obtained around atezolizumab (anti-PD-L1) treatment. The CDR3 is CASSGQGTYNEQFF. CDR3 bases: TGTGCCAGTAGTGGACAGGGGACCTACAATGAGCAGTTCTTC.